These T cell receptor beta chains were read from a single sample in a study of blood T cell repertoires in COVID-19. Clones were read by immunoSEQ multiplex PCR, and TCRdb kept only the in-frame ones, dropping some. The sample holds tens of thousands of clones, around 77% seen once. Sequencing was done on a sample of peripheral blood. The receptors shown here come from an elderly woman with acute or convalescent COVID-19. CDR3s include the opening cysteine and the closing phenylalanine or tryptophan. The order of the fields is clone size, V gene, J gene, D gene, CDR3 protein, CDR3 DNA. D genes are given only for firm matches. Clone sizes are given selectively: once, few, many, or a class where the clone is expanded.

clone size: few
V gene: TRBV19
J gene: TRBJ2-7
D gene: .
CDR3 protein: CASSTSGYEQYF
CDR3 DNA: TGTGCCAGTAGTACCTCAGGCTACGAGCAGTACTTC

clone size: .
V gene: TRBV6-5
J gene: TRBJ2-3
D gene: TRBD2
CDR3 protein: CASTSGITDTQYF
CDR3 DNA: TGTGCCAGCACTAGCGGGATCACAGATACGCAGTATTTT

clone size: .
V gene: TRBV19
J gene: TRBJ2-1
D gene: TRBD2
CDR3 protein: CASIGLAGGPSNEQFF
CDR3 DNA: TGTGCCAGTATCGGACTAGCGGGAGGGCCGAGCAATGAGCAGTTCTTC

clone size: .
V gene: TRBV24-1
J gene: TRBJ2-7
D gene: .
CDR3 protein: CATSDFPTREQYF
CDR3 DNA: TGTGCCACCAGTGATTTTCCTACTCGCGAGCAGTACTTC

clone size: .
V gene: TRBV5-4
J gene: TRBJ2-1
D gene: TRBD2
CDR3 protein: CASSPTAGTSGINEQFF
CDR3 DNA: TGTGCCAGCAGCCCCACGGCCGGGACTAGCGGGATCAATGAGCAGTTCTTC

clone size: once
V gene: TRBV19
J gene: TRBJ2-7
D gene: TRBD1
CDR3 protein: CASMGPGTGSYEQYF
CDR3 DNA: TGTGCCAGTATGGGACCCGGGACAGGCTCCTACGAGCAGTACTTC

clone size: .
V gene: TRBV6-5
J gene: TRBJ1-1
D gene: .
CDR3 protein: CASRSDRNTEAFF
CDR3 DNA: TGTGCCAGCAGATCTGACAGGAACACTGAAGCTTTCTTT

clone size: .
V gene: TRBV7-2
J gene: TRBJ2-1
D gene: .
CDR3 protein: CASSLQVGGEKFF
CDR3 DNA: TGTGCCAGCAGCTTACAGGTGGGGGGAGAGAAGTTCTTC

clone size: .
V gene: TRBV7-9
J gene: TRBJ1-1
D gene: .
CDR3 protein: CASSSGLFSEAFF
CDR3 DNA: TGTGCCAGCAGCTCGGGTTTATTTTCTGAAGCTTTCTTT

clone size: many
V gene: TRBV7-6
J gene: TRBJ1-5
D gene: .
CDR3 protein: CASGLVCFHRKISNQPQHF
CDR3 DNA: TGTGCCAGCGGACTCGTATGTTTTCACCGTAAGATTAGCAATCAGCCCCAGCATTTT

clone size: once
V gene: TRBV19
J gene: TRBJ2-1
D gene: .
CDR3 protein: CASSIQDTSYNEQFF
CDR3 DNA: TGTGCCAGTAGTATCCAGGACACTTCCTACAATGAGCAGTTCTTC

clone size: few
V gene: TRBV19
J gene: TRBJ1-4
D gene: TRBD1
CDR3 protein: CASSIWQGDEKLFF
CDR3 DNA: TGTGCCAGTAGTATCTGGCAGGGGGATGAAAAACTGTTTTTT

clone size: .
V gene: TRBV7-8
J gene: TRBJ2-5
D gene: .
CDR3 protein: CASSLEGWKAQYF
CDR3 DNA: TGTGCCAGCAGCTTAGAGGGGTGGAAGGCCCAGTACTTC

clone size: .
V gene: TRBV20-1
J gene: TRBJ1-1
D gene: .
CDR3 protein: CSASPNGFLTEAFF
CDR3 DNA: TGCAGTGCGAGTCCCAACGGGTTCCTCACTGAAGCTTTCTTT

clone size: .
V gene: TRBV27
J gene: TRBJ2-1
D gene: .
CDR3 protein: CASSLEGRPTYNEQFF
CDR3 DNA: TGTGCCAGCAGTTTAGAAGGGAGGCCAACTTACAATGAGCAGTTCTTC

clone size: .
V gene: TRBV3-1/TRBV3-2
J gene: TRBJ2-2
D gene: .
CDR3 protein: CASSQDRLIPTNTGELFF
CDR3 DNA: TGTGCCAGCAGCCAAGACAGATTGATCCCAACGAACACCGGGGAGCTGTTTTTT

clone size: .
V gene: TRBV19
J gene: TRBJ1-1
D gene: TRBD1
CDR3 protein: CASSLPWTGGGEAFF
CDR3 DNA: TGTGCCAGTAGTCTCCCATGGACAGGGGGCGGTGAAGCTTTCTTT

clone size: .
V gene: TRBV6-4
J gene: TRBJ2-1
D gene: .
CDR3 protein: CASSGLHGVAYNEQFF
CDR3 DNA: TGTGCCAGCAGTGGGCTCCACGGGGTCGCCTACAATGAGCAGTTCTTC

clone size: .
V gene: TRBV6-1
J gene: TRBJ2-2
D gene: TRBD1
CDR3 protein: CASSESGTGAGELFF
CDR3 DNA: TGTGCCAGCAGTGAATCCGGGACAGGGGCCGGGGAGCTGTTTTTT

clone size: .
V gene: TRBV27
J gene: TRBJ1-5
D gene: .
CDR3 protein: CASSLSGQLNQPQHF
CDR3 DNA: TGTGCCAGCAGTTTATCAGGACAGCTAAATCAGCCCCAGCATTTT

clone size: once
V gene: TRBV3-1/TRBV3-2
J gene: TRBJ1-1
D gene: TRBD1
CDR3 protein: CASSRQGSNTEAFF
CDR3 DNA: TGTGCCAGCAGCCGACAGGGATCGAACACTGAAGCTTTCTTT

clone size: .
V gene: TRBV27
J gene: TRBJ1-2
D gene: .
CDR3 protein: CASGGLRDGYTF
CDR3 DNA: TGTGCCAGCGGGGGCCTAAGGGATGGCTACACCTTC

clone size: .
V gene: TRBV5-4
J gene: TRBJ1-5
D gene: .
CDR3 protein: CASSLSGDSNQPQHF
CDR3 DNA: TGTGCCAGCAGCTTATCAGGGGATAGCAATCAGCCCCAGCATTTT

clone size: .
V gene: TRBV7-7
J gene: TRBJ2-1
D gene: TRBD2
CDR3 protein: CASSLNIAGGPSNEQFF
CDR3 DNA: TGTGCTAGCAGCTTAAACATAGCGGGAGGGCCCTCCAATGAGCAGTTCTTC

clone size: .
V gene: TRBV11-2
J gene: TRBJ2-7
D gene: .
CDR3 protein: CASSASPGGEQYF
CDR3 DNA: TGTGCCAGCAGCGCCTCCCCGGGTGGCGAGCAGTACTTC

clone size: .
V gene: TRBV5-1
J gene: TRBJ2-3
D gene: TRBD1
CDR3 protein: CASSLGTGASTDTQYF
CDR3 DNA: TGCGCCAGCAGCTTGGGGACAGGCGCTAGCACAGATACGCAGTATTTT

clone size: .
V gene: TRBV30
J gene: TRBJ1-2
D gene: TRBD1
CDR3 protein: CAWRAGGGYGYTF
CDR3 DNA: TGTGCCTGGAGAGCAGGGGGCGGCTATGGCTACACCTTC

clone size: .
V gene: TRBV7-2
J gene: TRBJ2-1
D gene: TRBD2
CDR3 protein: CASSPAGGRSAEQFF
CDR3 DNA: TGTGCCAGCAGCCCAGCGGGAGGGCGCTCCGCTGAGCAGTTCTTC

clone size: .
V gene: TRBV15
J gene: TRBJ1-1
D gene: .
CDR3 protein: CATSREGGPRTEAFF
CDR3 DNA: TGTGCCACCAGCAGAGAGGGGGGGCCGCGCACTGAAGCTTTCTTT

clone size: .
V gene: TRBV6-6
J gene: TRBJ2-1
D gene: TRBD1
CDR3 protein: CASSPSDRKNEQFF
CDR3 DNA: TGTGCCAGCAGTCCCTCGGACAGGAAAAATGAGCAGTTCTTC

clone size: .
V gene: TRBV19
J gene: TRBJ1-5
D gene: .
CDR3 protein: CASSMTQGSNQPQHF
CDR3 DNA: TGTGCCAGTAGTATGACACAGGGCAGCAATCAGCCCCAGCATTTT

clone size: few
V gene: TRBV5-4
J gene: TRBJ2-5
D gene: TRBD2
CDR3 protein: CASGLAGGGETQYF
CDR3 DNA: TGTGCCAGCGGACTAGCGGGAGGCGGCGAGACCCAGTACTTC

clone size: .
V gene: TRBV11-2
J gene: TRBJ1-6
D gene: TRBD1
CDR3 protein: CASNYPTGDSPLHF
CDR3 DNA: TGTGCCAGCAATTATCCTACAGGGGATTCACCCCTCCACTTT

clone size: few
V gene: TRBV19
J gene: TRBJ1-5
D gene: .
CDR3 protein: CASSLVHINQPQHF
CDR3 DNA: TGTGCCAGTAGTTTGGTCCACATCAATCAGCCCCAGCATTTT

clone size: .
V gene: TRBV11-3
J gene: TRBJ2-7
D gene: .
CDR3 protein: CASSIDTSYEQYF
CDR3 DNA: TGTGCCAGCAGCATTGACACATCCTACGAGCAGTACTTC

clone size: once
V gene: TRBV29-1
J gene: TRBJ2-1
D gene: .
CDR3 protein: CSVLPSSAEQFF
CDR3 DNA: TGCAGCGTGCTACCTAGTAGTGCTGAGCAGTTCTTC

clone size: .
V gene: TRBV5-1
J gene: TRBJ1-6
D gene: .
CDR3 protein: CASSSGNRTLHF
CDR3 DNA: TGCGCCAGCAGCTCCGGGAATAGAACCCTCCACTTT